A single sample gave rise to the 23 T cell receptor beta chains below, sequenced in a study of T cell repertoires in cytomegalovirus infection. TCRdb re-called the reads through MiXCR, storing one row per CDR3 protein. The sample comprises around 740,000 distinct CDR3 sequences, 35% to 40% of which are singletons, and 2.5% to 3.5% rests with the top ten. Sequencing was performed on PBMCs. The receptors stem from a human donor in good health (CMV status not recorded). Some clones in this sample may be carry-over from other donors' samples.

This clonotype was found a few times. The rearrangement joins TRBV27 to TRBJ1-2, with D tentatively TRBD1 (6 bases). Between the trimmed V and J ends, which lost 4 bases and 7 bases, there was a span of 22 bases. CDR3 length: 16 residues. From germline, CDR1 is MNHEY and CDR2 SMNVEV (reference sequence). CDR3 sequence (DNA): TGTGCCAGCAGTTGGGGAGAGACAGGTTCTTTGGCTGGCTACACCTTC. Translating it yields CASSWGETGSLAGYTF.

This clonotype was seen a handful of times. The chain links TRBV25-1 to TRBJ2-4, with 7 bases lining up with TRBD1. With V trimmed by 1 base and J by 7 bases, 13 bases remained unmatched. CDR1 and CDR2 (germline): MGHDK, SYGVNS. The CDR3 sequence is 17 residues long. The DNA of the CDR3 is TGTGCCAGCAGTGAATTAGGCGTAGGGGGCAGAGAGAACATTCAGTACTTC. Protein product: CASSELGVGGRENIQYF.

The CDR3 spells CASSLYRLGSRAEAFF. CDR3 sequence (DNA): TGTGCCAGCAGTTTGTATAGGCTTGGTTCGCGAGCCGAAGCTTTCTTT. The V and J genes are TRBV28 and TRBJ1-1; D unresolved. Deletions cut 3 bases from V and 8 bases from J, with 22 bases between. Per germline, CDR1 MDHEN and CDR2 SYDVKM. There are 16 residues in the CDR3.

This clonotype appeared a few times. The J gene is TRBJ1-5, the V gene TRBV19; D possibly corresponds to TRBD1 (6 bases). The CDR3 is 15 amino acids. V was clipped by 3 bases and J by 5 bases, with 14 bases between them. Germline V gene lookup returns CDR1 LNHDA and CDR2 SQIVND (reference sequence). DNA of the CDR3: TGTGCCAGTAGTATTGGGGCAGGGGAGGATCAGCCCCAGCATTTT. Residues: CASSIGAGEDQPQHF.

As to this clonotype: With a much larger clone just one base away, this may be a read error. This is likely a read error, given that the CDR3 carries no conserved phenylalanine or tryptophan at its end. The V and J genes are TRBV7-6 and TRBJ1-1; D ambiguous. The V gene's germline CDR1 is SGHVS and CDR2 FNYEAQ. CDR3 size: 15 residues. The V and J ends lost 5 bases and 1 base respectively, with 14 bases between them. In DNA form, the CDR3 reads TGTGCCAGCAGCCCGAGGGTTGAGGGGAACACTGAAGCTTTCTTG. Its protein product is CASSPRVEGNTEAFL.

The chain recombines TRBV19 with TRBJ1-5, with D unclear. In germline, CDR1 is LNHDA, CDR2 SQIVND (reference sequence). Trimming removed 5 bases at V and 4 bases at J, with 15 bases between. The CDR3 has 15 amino acids. The CDR3 region has the DNA TGTGCCAGTAGTCCGGGCCTCCTTCGGAATCAGCCCCAGCATTTT. Translation gives CASSPGLLRNQPQHF.

This chain uses TRBV14 with TRBJ2-7; D is perhaps TRBD2 (5 bases). CDR3 length: 15 residues. Per the germline V gene, CDR1 is SGHDN and CDR2 is FVKESK. The V end lost 6 bases, the J end lost 5 bases, and 20 bases lay between the germline ends. The CDR3 DNA is TGTGCCAGCAGACAATGGACCGGGGAGTTGGACGAGCAGTACTTC. This translates into CASRQWTGELDEQYF.

The chain combines TRBV27 with TRBJ2-4, with D tentatively TRBD1 (5 bases). The CDR3 runs 16 residues. The ends were cut back, 0 bases at V and 2 bases at J, with 11 bases in the middle. Per the germline V gene, CDR1 is MNHEY and CDR2 is SMNVEV (reference sequence). The CDR3 is CASSLSTESTKNIQYF. The CDR3 nucleotides are TGTGCCAGCAGTTTATCGACAGAGTCGACCAAAAACATTCAGTACTTC.

This clonotype showed up many times. This chain connects TRBV6-1 to TRBJ2-7; perhaps TRBD1 as D (5 bases). This CDR3 comprises 15 residues. V was clipped by 4 bases and J by 2 bases, with 15 bases between them. The V gene's germline CDR1 is MNHNS and CDR2 SASEGT. As DNA, the CDR3 is TGTGCCAGCAGTGGAACCCAGGGTTGGGCCTACGAGCAGTACTTC. Protein product: CASSGTQGWAYEQYF.

This clonotype occurred a few times. The chain uses TRBV2 and TRBJ1-1; D is undetermined. V was shortened by 4 bases and J by 0 bases, with 12 bases between the two germline ends. The CDR3 totals 15 residues. Germline-derived CDR1 and CDR2 are SNHLY and FYNNEI. In nucleotides, the CDR3 is TGTGCCAGCAGTGTTATCGGCCTAGTGAACACTGAAGCTTTCTTT. It is translated as CASSVIGLVNTEAFF. Combining the CDR3 with reference TRBV2 and TRBJ1-1 gives the whole variable domain EPEVTQTPSHQVTQMGQEVILRCVPISNHLYFYWYRQILGQKVEFLVSFYNNEISEKSEIFDDQFSVERPDGSNFTLKIRSTKLEDSAMYFCASSVIGLVNTEAFFGQGTRLTVV.

The chain is built from TRBV10-3 and TRBJ2-7; TRBD1 is a possible D gene (5 bases). The V end was cut by 0 bases, the J end by 6 bases, with 15 bases between. The CDR3 consists of 15 residues. CDR1 is ENHRY, CDR2 SYGVKD, per germline. The CDR3 reads CAISESMVAGREQYF. CDR3 coding DNA: TGTGCCATCAGTGAGTCGATGGTGGCAGGGCGCGAGCAGTACTTC.

The V call is TRBV20-1, the J call TRBJ2-7, with 13 bases that match TRBD2. The CDR3 sequence is 14 residues long. V shed 5 bases and J 4 bases; nucleotides not matched to a gene: 5. The germline CDR1 and CDR2 sequences are DFQATT and SNEGSKA (reference sequence). This CDR3 reads CSAAGTSGIYEQYF. The CDR3 region has the DNA TGCAGTGCTGCCGGGACTAGCGGGATTTACGAGCAGTACTTC.

This chain links TRBV30 with TRBJ1-1, with D uncertain. CDR3 size: 15 residues. With 0 bases removed from V and 1 base from J, the gap between germline ends came to 12 bases. Germline V gene sequence: CDR1 GTSNPN, CDR2 SVGIG (reference sequence). The CDR3 sequence: CAWSVRRRRNTEAFF. Written as DNA, the CDR3 is TGTGCCTGGAGTGTCCGTAGACGGAGGAACACTGAAGCTTTCTTT.

The chain employs TRBV11-2 and TRBJ2-1, with D perhaps TRBD2 (5 bases). The ends were cut back, 5 bases at V and 0 bases at J, with 14 bases in the middle. The CDR3 is 16 residues long. Germline values: CDR1 SGHAT, CDR2 FQNNGV. The CDR3 spells CASSPERPSSYNEQFF. Written as DNA, the CDR3 is TGTGCCAGCAGCCCCGAGCGGCCTAGCTCCTACAATGAGCAGTTCTTC.

The gene calls are TRBV7-8 and TRBJ2-7, with TRBD1 as a possible D gene (6 bases). Germline CDR1 SGHVS, CDR2 FQNEAQ. Between the trimmed V and J ends, which lost 5 bases and 2 bases, there was a span of 22 bases. The CDR3 is made up of 17 amino acids. The CDR3 spells CASSRTALGTNTYEQYF. CDR3 DNA sequence: TGTGCCAGCAGCCGTACGGCCCTCGGGACAAACACCTACGAGCAGTACTTC. Complete variable domain (other parts from reference TRBV7-8 and TRBJ2-7): GAGVSQSPRYKVAKRGQDVALRCDPISGHVSLFWYQQALGQGPEFLTYFQNEAQLDKSGLPSDRFFAERPEGSVSTLKIQRTQQEDSAVYLCASSRTALGTNTYEQYFGPGTRLTVT.

In this sample, this clonotype turned up a few times. This may be a read error: a much more frequent sequence differs by one nucleotide. This likely comes from a read error, as the CDR3 has no conserved phenylalanine or tryptophan at its end. The CDR3 here is CASSLSWTESSYEQYL. As DNA, the CDR3 is TGTGCCAGCAGCTTAAGTTGGACAGAGTCTTCCTACGAGCAGTACTTA. V gene TRBV7-2 combines with J gene TRBJ2-7; D possibly corresponds to TRBD1 (6 bases). This CDR3 region has 16 residues. Per the germline V gene, CDR1 is SGHTA and CDR2 is FQGNSA. V dropped 2 bases and J dropped 1 base, with 15 bases sitting between them.

The genes are TRBV7-6 and TRBJ1-2, with TRBD1 as a possible D gene (6 bases). V lost 5 bases and J 5 bases, leaving 18 bases between the germline ends. CDR1 SGHVS and CDR2 FNYEAQ come from the germline V gene. This CDR3 is 15 amino acids long. The CDR3 loop reads CASSPGDGVGYGYTF. The CDR3 DNA reads TGTGCCAGCAGCCCAGGGGATGGGGTTGGATATGGCTACACCTTC.

This clonotype showed up just once. The chain links TRBV27 to TRBJ2-5; tentative D call: TRBD1 (5 bases). Germline CDR1 reads MNHEY; CDR2 reads SMNVEV (reference sequence). The CDR3 is 13 residues long. Trimming cost V 3 bases and J 7 bases, with 12 bases left between them. The CDR3 is CASSLSRQGTQYF. The CDR3 DNA sequence: TGTGCCAGCAGTTTGTCCCGTCAGGGGACCCAGTACTTC.

This clonotype occurred a few times. This chain links TRBV12-3 or TRBV12-4 with TRBJ2-3, with D possibly matching TRBD2 (5 bases). This CDR3 contains 14 residues. Trimming removed 6 bases at V and 4 bases at J, with 14 bases between. Here the CDR3 reads CASSFSGSSDTQYF. The CDR3 DNA reads as TGTGCCAGCAGCTTCAGCGGTTCGTCAGATACGCAGTATTTT.

This clonotype was observed at least ten times. V and J are TRBV28 and TRBJ1-5; a weak D match, TRBD1 (5 bases). Germline V gives CDR1 MDHEN, CDR2 SYDVKM. The CDR3 contains 15 residues. V was pared by 5 bases and J by 4 bases, with 15 bases between. Here the CDR3 DNA reads TGTGCCAGCAGTGTATCTACGGGACGAAATCAGCCCCAGCATTTT. Protein product: CASSVSTGRNQPQHF. Combining the CDR3 with reference TRBV28 and TRBJ1-5 gives the whole variable domain DVKVTQSSRYLVKRTGEKVFLECVQDMDHENMFWYRQDPGLGLRLIYFSYDVKMKEKGDIPEGYSVSREKKERFSLILESASTNQTSMYLCASSVSTGRNQPQHFGDGTRLSIL.

The chain is built from TRBV20-1 and TRBJ2-7, with 11 bases fitting TRBD2. Germline V gene lookup returns CDR1 DFQATT and CDR2 SNEGSKA (reference sequence). There are 14 residues in the CDR3. Germline trimming cut 5 bases from V and 2 bases from J; bases unmatched to any gene: 5. The CDR3 loop reads CSAAGTSGTYEQYF. For the CDR3, the DNA is TGCAGTGCTGCCGGGACTAGCGGAACCTACGAGCAGTACTTC.

The rearrangement joins TRBV19 to TRBJ2-3, with 7 bases aligning to TRBD1. The CDR3 covers 15 residues. Trimming removed 4 bases from V and 0 bases from J; junction bases left unmatched: 4. Germline V gene data show CDR1 as LNHDA and CDR2 as SQIVND (reference sequence). Here the CDR3 reads CASSTGQSSTDTQYF. For the CDR3, the DNA is TGTGCCAGTAGTACGGGACAGTCTAGCACAGATACGCAGTATTTT.

This clonotype showed up just once. Its ends do not fully match the called genes, so a read error is possible. The gene calls are TRBV4-1 and TRBJ2-5; unclear D gene. The CDR3 runs to 15 residues. From germline, CDR1 is MGHRA and CDR2 YSYEKL. The CDR3 region is CSSSQDRGSRETQYF. For the CDR3, the DNA is TGCTCCAGCAGCCAAGATCGCGGAAGCAGGGAGACCCAGTACTTC.